This T cell receptor (beta chain) was recorded in a study of shared T cell receptors in the human thymus. The CDR3 spans 12 residues. V lost 10 bases, J lost 7 bases, and 16 bases lay in between. The germline V gene encodes CDR1 MDHEN and CDR2 SYDVKM. The repertoire was sequenced with immunoSEQ multiplex PCR; TCRdb's copy has only in-frame clones and lacks some. The table lists under 850,000 clones, roughly 88% of them singletons, with 0.01% in the top ten. The sample was also reused in another study, on human thymus T cells. Per that study: It was healthy Finnish infants having corrective surgery for congenital heart defects who were the donors. Resections from corrective heart surgery provided thymus tissue. Related research described thymic repertoires that were highly overlapping among unrelated individuals.

Sequenced material: thymocytes. This receptor was obtained from a boy in the first two years of life with a congenital heart defect. The chain combines TRBV28 with TRBJ2-5; TRBD2 might be the D (5 bases). Written as DNA, the CDR3 is TGTGCCATCCGGGGAAGGGTCGGGACCCAGTACTTC. Its translation is CAIRGRVGTQYF. The full variable domain, rest sourced from reference TRBV28 and TRBJ2-5, is DVKVTQSSRYLVKRTGEKVFLECVQDMDHENMFWYRQDPGLGLRLIYFSYDVKMKEKGDIPEGYSVSREKKERFSLILESASTNQTSMYLCAIRGRVGTQYFGPGTRLLVL.